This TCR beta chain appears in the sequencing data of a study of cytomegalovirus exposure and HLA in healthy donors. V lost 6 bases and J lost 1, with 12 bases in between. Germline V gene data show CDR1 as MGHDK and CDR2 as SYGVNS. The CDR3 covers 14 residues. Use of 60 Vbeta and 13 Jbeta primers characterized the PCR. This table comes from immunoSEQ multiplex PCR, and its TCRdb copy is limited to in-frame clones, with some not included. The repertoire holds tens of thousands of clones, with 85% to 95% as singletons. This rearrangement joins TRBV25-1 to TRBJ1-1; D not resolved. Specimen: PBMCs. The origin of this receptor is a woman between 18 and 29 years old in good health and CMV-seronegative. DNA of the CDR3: TGTGCCAGCAGGCCCGGACTCTCGAACACTGAAGCTTTCTTT. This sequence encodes CASRPGLSNTEAFF.